This entry lists 17 T cell receptor beta chains sequenced from one sample in a study of spatial heterogeneity in lung cancer. In TCRdb, the 5' RACE reads were re-called with MiXCR into one record per CDR3 protein. This table has 20,000 to 25,000 distinct CDR3 sequences, approximately 7% appearing once. Time point in this sample: sample taken at primary tumor resection. Unsorted tumor, nontumor lung tissue or cryopreserved PBMC supplied the whole RNA. The sample was PBMCs, taken at surgery. These receptors were obtained from a male donor with early-stage non-small cell lung cancer.

This clonotype showed up many times. V and J are TRBV5-1 and TRBJ1-1; tentatively, D is TRBD1 (6 bases). Per the germline V gene, CDR1 is SGHRS and CDR2 is YFSETQ. This CDR3 has 12 residues. V lost 4 bases and J 4 bases, leaving 8 bases between the germline ends. In DNA form, the CDR3 reads TGCGCCAGCAGCATACAGGGCACTGAAGCTTTCTTT. This encodes CASSIQGTEAFF.

This chain joins TRBV27 and TRBJ1-1; TRBD1 matches at 7 bases. The junction had 8 bases not matched to a gene; V was cut back by 8 bases and J by 5 bases. The CDR3 is made up of 13 amino acids. Germline values: CDR1 MNHEY, CDR2 SMNVEV (reference sequence). CDR3 sequence: CASGLATGTEAFF. The CDR3 nucleotides are TGTGCCAGCGGCTTAGCGACAGGGACTGAAGCTTTCTTT.

V usage is TRBV27 and J usage is TRBJ2-7; D is uncertain. This CDR3 region has 13 residues. Germline V lookup: CDR1 MNHEY, CDR2 SMNVEV (reference sequence). V was trimmed by 2 bases and J by 2 bases, leaving 7 bases between them. Here the CDR3 reads CASSLDSTYEQYF. CDR3 DNA sequence: TGTGCCAGCAGTTTAGACTCTACCTACGAGCAGTACTTC.

This clonotype was observed many times. The chain is built from TRBV20-1 and TRBJ1-5; 7 nucleotides line up with TRBD1. V was clipped by 6 bases and J by 3 bases; unmatched bases: 8. Germline CDR1 and CDR2: DFQATT and SNEGSKA (reference sequence). This CDR3 spans 14 amino acids. CDR3 DNA: TGCAGTGCAAAACCGGGACAGCTCAATCAGCCCCAGCATTTT. This codes for CSAKPGQLNQPQHF.

This clonotype has ten or more counts. The rearrangement joins TRBV6-6 to TRBJ1-5; D possibly corresponds to TRBD1 (6 bases). The CDR3 spans 15 residues. The V gene lost 5 bases and the J gene lost 0 bases, with 11 bases spanning the gap. The germline gives CDR1 MNHNY, CDR2 SVGAGI (reference sequence). The CDR3 protein is CASSTYRASNQPQHF. The CDR3 coding sequence is TGTGCCAGCAGTACCTACAGGGCTAGCAATCAGCCCCAGCATTTT.

The V gene is TRBV6-6, the J gene TRBJ1-1; D is undetermined. This CDR3 has 12 amino acids. Germline V gene sequence: CDR1 MNHNY, CDR2 SVGAGI (reference sequence). Trimming took off 5 bases at V and 8 bases at J, with 12 bases between the two ends. The CDR3, as DNA: TGTGCCAGCAGTGTAAACCGCCCCGAAGCTTTCTTT. It translates to CASSVNRPEAFF.

This clonotype was counted many times. The chain recombines TRBV19 with TRBJ2-2; possible D gene TRBD1, 6 bases. Germline V gene lookup returns CDR1 LNHDA and CDR2 SQIVND (reference sequence). Trimming took 3 bases from V and 3 from J, leaving 14 bases between them. The CDR3 runs 16 residues. The CDR3 loop is CASSIGQGTYTGELFF. The CDR3 DNA sequence: TGTGCCAGTAGTATCGGCCAGGGGACGTACACCGGGGAGCTGTTTTTT. Supplemented by reference TRBV19 and TRBJ2-2, the full variable domain reads DGGITQSPKYLFRKEGQNVTLSCEQNLNHDAMYWYRQDPGQGLRLIYYSQIVNDFQKGDIAEGYSVSREKKESFPLTVTSAQKNPTAFYLCASSIGQGTYTGELFFGEGSRLTVL.

At least ten counts were recorded for this clonotype. The CDR3 nucleotides read TGTGCCAGCCGGGGAGGGGGATGGACCCAGTACTTC. This sequence encodes CASRGGGWTQYF. The chain couples TRBV6-2 or TRBV6-3 to TRBJ2-5, with a weak D call TRBD2 (7 bases). This CDR3 comprises 12 residues. Looked up from germline, CDR1 is MNHEY and CDR2 is SVGEGT. V was shortened by 8 bases and J by 7 bases, with 14 bases between the two germline ends.

This clonotype occurred many times. V and J are TRBV7-8 and TRBJ2-2; D may be TRBD1 (6 bases). The V gene lost 5 bases and the J gene lost 3 bases, with 10 bases spanning the gap. This CDR3 has 14 amino acids. CDR1 and CDR2 from the germline V gene are SGHVS and FQNEAQ. The CDR3 region has the DNA TGTGCCAGCAGCATCAGACAGGACACCGGGGAGCTGTTTTTT. Translating gives CASSIRQDTGELFF.

This clonotype was seen many times. V is TRBV20-1 and J is TRBJ1-5; 7 bases match TRBD1. Germline values: CDR1 DFQATT, CDR2 SNEGSKA (reference sequence). The CDR3 spans 14 residues. J lost 2 bases, V lost 6 bases, and 7 bases had no gene match. CDR3 amino acids: CSATTGVRNQPQHF. The CDR3 nucleotides are TGCAGTGCAACTACAGGGGTGCGCAATCAGCCCCAGCATTTT.

This clonotype was picked up many times. The CDR3 sequence: CASSQGEGSNSPLHF. As DNA, the CDR3 is TGTGCCAGCAGCCAAGGGGAGGGCTCTAATTCACCCCTCCACTTT. The genes are TRBV4-2 and TRBJ1-6, with D unclear. Trimming shortened V by 1 base and J by 6 bases, and 10 bases separated the two germline ends. CDR1 and CDR2 from the germline V gene are LGHNA and YNFKEQ. The length of the CDR3 is 15 residues.

In this sample, this clonotype turned up a few times. With a much larger clone just one base away, this may be a read error. The rearrangement links TRBV20-1 to TRBJ2-5; the D gene is possibly TRBD2 (6 bases). Germline V gives CDR1 DFQATT, CDR2 SNEGSKA (reference sequence). This CDR3 is 13 amino acids long. The V and J ends lost 3 bases and 5 bases respectively, with 13 bases between them. CDR3 loop: CSASRGMHETQYF. The DNA of the CDR3 is TGCAGTGCTAGTCGCGGGATGCATGAGACCCAGTACTTC.

This clonotype was counted at least ten times. The V and J genes are TRBV28 and TRBJ2-3, with D unclear. Germline V gives CDR1 MDHEN, CDR2 SYDVKM. This CDR3 has 13 residues. The germline V and J ends were trimmed by 3 bases and 2 bases, with 6 bases remaining between them. The CDR3 spells CASSFADTDTQYF. As DNA, the CDR3 is TGTGCCAGCAGTTTTGCAGACACAGATACGCAGTATTTT. Supplemented by reference TRBV28 and TRBJ2-3, the full variable domain reads DVKVTQSSRYLVKRTGEKVFLECVQDMDHENMFWYRQDPGLGLRLIYFSYDVKMKEKGDIPEGYSVSREKKERFSLILESASTNQTSMYLCASSFADTDTQYFGPGTRLTVL.

This clonotype was detected a few times. This sequence joins TRBV4-1 and TRBJ2-3; the match to TRBD2 covers 12 bases. The V segment lost 4 bases and the J segment 3 bases; nucleotides outside the gene matches: 5. Germline V lookup: CDR1 MGHRA, CDR2 YSYEKL. The CDR3 runs to 16 residues. CDR3 sequence: CASSPLAGGRTDTQYF. The DNA of the CDR3 is TGCGCCAGCAGCCCCCTAGCGGGGGGGAGAACAGATACGCAGTATTTT.

This clonotype was seen repeatedly, ten times or more. CDR3 nucleotides: TGTGCCATCAATGGAAGGGACAGGACCGAAGCTTTCTTT. Amino acid sequence: CAINGRDRTEAFF. The chain is built from TRBV10-3 and TRBJ1-1, with TRBD1 matching 8 bases. CDR3 length: 13 amino acids. CDR1 is ENHRY and CDR2 is SYGVKD in the germline V gene. V shed 7 bases and J 8 bases; nucleotides not matched to a gene: 9.

The table lists this clonotype with many counts. The V call is TRBV7-8, the J call TRBJ2-5, with D possibly TRBD1 on 6 matching bases. Germline V gives CDR1 SGHVS, CDR2 FQNEAQ. The ends were cut back, 1 base at V and 3 bases at J, with 6 bases in the middle. This CDR3 region has 13 residues. CDR3 residues: CASSLDREETQYF. The CDR3 DNA is TGTGCCAGCAGCTTAGACAGGGAAGAGACCCAGTACTTC.

This clonotype was found many times. The V and J genes are TRBV10-3 and TRBJ2-7; TRBD2 is a possible D gene (5 bases). Germline V CDR1 and CDR2: ENHRY, SYGVKD. The germline V and J ends were trimmed by 4 bases and 5 bases, with 15 bases remaining between them. This CDR3 is 14 amino acids long. CDR3 coding DNA: TGTGCCATCAGTGGGCTAGCTCCTAGGGACGAGCAGTACTTC. Protein: CAISGLAPRDEQYF.